This T cell receptor (beta chain) was retrieved from a study of OX40 agonist ivuxolimab in advanced cancers. Broader study findings: Averaged across samples, CD8+ T cells carried more expanded clones than CD4+ did. Partial responders at 0.1-3.0 mg/kg showed near-lowest clonal expansion.

To note about this clone: Its antigen is undetermined. Within the sample, other DNA sequences also encode this same CDR3.

The length of the CDR3 is 12 residues. V lost 5 bases and J lost 8; bases outside the gene matches: 2. Per germline, CDR1 PRHDT and CDR2 FYEKMQ (reference sequence). Profiled with immunoSEQ multiplex PCR; TCRdb holds only in-frame clones, not every one. The sample shows 40,000 to 45,000 clones, about 82% of them seen only once. The V call is TRBV13, the J call TRBJ1-5, with TRBD1 matching 8 bases. This clonotype originated in an adult with an advanced solid tumor such as melanoma, head and neck, liver or kidney cancer. Here the sequenced sample was CD4+ or CD8+ T cells sorted from blood, taken in a trial of the OX40 agonist ivuxolimab. CDR3 bases: TGTGCCAGCAGCCTGACAGGGGAGCCCCAGCATTTT. Its protein product is CASSLTGEPQHF.